Below are 16 T cell receptor beta chains sequenced from a single sample in a study of blood T cell repertoires in COVID-19. Only in-frame clones appear in the TCRdb table, and some are missing; sequencing was by immunoSEQ multiplex PCR. Among a few hundred thousand clones, about nine tenths were seen once, and the ten largest hold roughly 2.5%. The sequenced sample was PBMCs or T cells enriched from blood (not recorded which). Receptors originate from a woman between 40 and 50 years old with acute COVID-19.

The V and J genes are TRBV3-1 (or the pseudogene TRBV3-2) and TRBJ2-1; no clear D. V lost 2 bases, J lost 3 bases, and 14 bases lay in between. The CDR3 consists of 16 residues. Germline CDR1 reads LGHDT; CDR2 reads YNNKEL (reference sequence). CDR3 amino acids: CASSQFSVAVYNEQFF. The CDR3 region has the DNA TGTGCCAGCAGCCAATTCTCGGTTGCGGTCTACAATGAGCAGTTCTTC.

This rearrangement joins TRBV3-1 (or the pseudogene TRBV3-2) to TRBJ2-5; 11 positions agree with TRBD2. The J segment lost 4 bases and the V segment lost 3 bases, leaving 4 bases of the junction unmatched. CDR1 LGHDT and CDR2 YNNKEL come from the germline V gene (reference sequence). CDR3 length: 15 amino acids. The CDR3 protein is CASSQLGTSGETQYF. The CDR3 DNA sequence: TGTGCCAGCAGCCAGCTCGGGACTAGCGGAGAGACCCAGTACTTC.

The chain employs TRBV7-9 and TRBJ2-5; D gene unclear. The CDR3 is 15 amino acids. Trimming pared 2 bases from V and 3 bases from J, leaving 13 bases between. The germline V gene encodes CDR1 SEHNR and CDR2 FQNEAQ (reference sequence). CDR3: CASSLMVPVKETQYF. The CDR3 DNA reads as TGTGCCAGCAGCTTAATGGTACCAGTTAAAGAGACCCAGTACTTC.

The chain has TRBV7-9 and TRBJ2-1, with 8 bases fitting TRBD1. Per germline, CDR1 SEHNR and CDR2 FQNEAQ (reference sequence). The CDR3 totals 16 residues. The V segment lost 1 base and the J segment 1 base; nucleotides outside the gene matches: 3. CDR3 in amino acids: CASSLEGQVSYNEQFF. CDR3 bases: TGTGCCAGCAGCTTAGAGGGACAGGTATCCTACAATGAGCAGTTCTTC. The whole variable domain, filled in from reference TRBV7-9 and TRBJ2-1, reads DTGVSQNPRHKITKRGQNVTFRCDPISEHNRLYWYRQTLGQGPEFLTYFQNEAQLEKSRLLSDRFSAERPKGSFSTLEIQRTEQGDSAMYLCASSLEGQVSYNEQFFGPGTRLTVL.

This clone was seen only a few times. J is TRBJ1-6 and V is TRBV7-2, with a weak D call TRBD1 (6 bases). Trimming removed 4 bases at V and 10 bases at J, with 11 bases between. This CDR3 region has 13 residues. Per germline, CDR1 SGHTA and CDR2 FQGNSA. The DNA of the CDR3 is TGTGCCAGCAGCTCCCAACAGGGATCACCCCTCCACTTT. Protein sequence: CASSSQQGSPLHF. Full variable domain (rest looked up from reference TRBV7-2 and TRBJ1-6): GAGVSQSPSNKVTEKGKDVELRCDPISGHTALYWYRQSLGQGLEFLIYFQGNSAPDKSGLPSDRFSAERTGGSVSTLTIQRTQQEDSAVYLCASSSQQGSPLHFGNGTRLTVT.

The chain has TRBV19 and TRBJ1-6, with D maybe TRBD1 (5 bases). The CDR3 extends over 14 amino acids. V lost 2 bases and J lost 6, with 8 bases in between. Germline V gene lookup returns CDR1 LNHDA and CDR2 SQIVND (reference sequence). CDR3 residues: CASSIQGTNSPLHF. The CDR3 bases are TGTGCCAGTAGTATACAGGGCACTAATTCACCCCTCCACTTT.

The sample holds a few counts of this clone. The rearrangement uses TRBV30 and TRBJ2-2, with D possibly being TRBD2 (6 bases). The germline V gene has CDR1 GTSNPN and CDR2 SVGIG (reference sequence). The CDR3 loop spans 12 amino acids. V was trimmed by 1 base and J by 6 bases, leaving 6 bases between them. CDR3 sequence (DNA): TGTGCCTGGAGTGGCGGGGCCGGGGAGCTGTTTTTT. Residues: CAWSGGAGELFF. Looking up the rest from reference TRBV30 and TRBJ2-2 gives the full variable domain: SQTIHQWPATLVQPVGSPLSLECTVEGTSNPNLYWYRQAAGRGLQLLFYSVGIGQISSEVPQNLSASRPQDRQFILSSKKLLLSDSGFYLCAWSGGAGELFFGEGSRLTVL.

The CDR3 DNA reads TGCGCCAGCAGCCAAGATGTCGGGGAATATGGCTACACCTTC. It specifies CASSQDVGEYGYTF. The rearrangement links TRBV4-3 to TRBJ1-2; no definite D call. This CDR3 contains 14 residues. The V gene lost 0 bases and the J gene lost 5 bases, with 10 bases spanning the gap. The germline V gene encodes CDR1 LGHNA and CDR2 YSLEER.

The rearrangement uses TRBV19 and TRBJ2-6; 10 nucleotides match TRBD1. The germline V gene encodes CDR1 LNHDA and CDR2 SQIVND (reference sequence). The CDR3 has 17 amino acids. Losses at the gene ends were 5 bases for V and 0 bases for J; bases not matched to a gene: 4. CDR3 amino acids: CASSHRDRGSGANVLTF. In DNA, the CDR3 is TGTGCCAGTAGTCACCGGGACAGGGGCTCTGGGGCCAACGTCCTGACTTTC. The entire variable domain, with the rest obtained from reference TRBV19 and TRBJ2-6, is as follows: DGGITQSPKYLFRKEGQNVTLSCEQNLNHDAMYWYRQDPGQGLRLIYYSQIVNDFQKGDIAEGYSVSREKKESFPLTVTSAQKNPTAFYLCASSHRDRGSGANVLTFGAGSRLTVL.

This rearrangement joins TRBV7-2 to TRBJ1-2; D perhaps matches TRBD1 (6 bases). This CDR3 region has 16 residues. The germline V and J ends were trimmed by 7 bases and 7 bases, with 25 bases remaining between them. The germline V gene has CDR1 SGHTA and CDR2 FQGNSA. CDR3 in amino acids: CASNVGGGVPFSGYTF. CDR3 DNA: TGTGCCAGCAACGTCGGGGGGGGCGTTCCCTTTAGTGGCTACACCTTC.

CDR3 residues: CASSVGTVSNYGYTF. CDR3 DNA: TGCGCCAGCAGCGTAGGGACAGTCTCTAACTATGGCTACACCTTC. The J gene is TRBJ1-2, the V gene TRBV5-1; 7 bases fit TRBD1. Losses at the gene ends were 4 bases for V and 0 bases for J; bases not matched to a gene: 6. This CDR3 is built from 15 residues. Germline V gives CDR1 SGHRS, CDR2 YFSETQ. Looking up the rest from reference TRBV5-1 and TRBJ1-2 gives the full variable domain: KAGVTQTPRYLIKTRGQQVTLSCSPISGHRSVSWYQQTPGQGLQFLFEYFSETQRNKGNFPGRFSGRQFSNSRSEMNVSTLELGDSALYLCASSVGTVSNYGYTFGSGTRLTVV.

This rearrangement joins TRBV24-1 to TRBJ2-1, with 16 bases fitting TRBD2. CDR1 KGHDR and CDR2 SFDVKD come from the germline V gene. V was pared by 4 bases and J by 8 bases, with 4 bases of the junction left unmatched. This CDR3 is 16 amino acids long. CDR3 residues: CATSDFGTSGRDEQFF. The CDR3 DNA reads as TGTGCCACCAGTGACTTCGGGACTAGCGGGAGGGATGAGCAGTTCTTC.

The chain uses TRBV30 and TRBJ1-2; D is possibly TRBD1 (5 bases). The length of the CDR3 is 15 residues. Trimming pared 4 bases from V and 0 bases from J, leaving 15 bases between. Germline V gene lookup returns CDR1 GTSNPN and CDR2 SVGIG (reference sequence). CDR3 amino acids: CAWTAFRATNYGYTF. CDR3 DNA: TGTGCCTGGACGGCCTTCAGGGCTACTAACTATGGCTACACCTTC.

The rearrangement links TRBV7-2 to TRBJ2-7; TRBD1 is a possible D gene (6 bases). The CDR3 is made up of 14 amino acids. Trimming pared 2 bases from V and 0 bases from J, leaving 8 bases between. Germline V CDR1 and CDR2: SGHTA, FQGNSA. CDR3 DNA: TGTGCCAGCAGCTTAACAGGGAACTCCTACGAGCAGTACTTC. This encodes CASSLTGNSYEQYF.

The chain carries TRBV15 and TRBJ1-2; no clear D gene. V was shortened by 5 bases and J by 5 bases, with 12 bases between the two germline ends. CDR3 length: 13 amino acids. The germline gives CDR1 LNHNV, CDR2 YYDKDF (reference sequence). The CDR3 coding sequence is TGTGCCACCAGCGCATTCTCCAGTTATGGCTACACCTTC. Its protein product is CATSAFSSYGYTF.

The chain combines TRBV15 with TRBJ1-1, with D perhaps matching TRBD1 (6 bases). The CDR3 totals 14 residues. V lost 0 bases and J lost 2, with 7 bases in between. CDR1 and CDR2 (germline): LNHNV, YYDKDF (reference sequence). The CDR3 spells CATSREGANTEAFF. Written as DNA, the CDR3 is TGTGCCACCAGCAGAGAGGGGGCAAACACTGAAGCTTTCTTT.